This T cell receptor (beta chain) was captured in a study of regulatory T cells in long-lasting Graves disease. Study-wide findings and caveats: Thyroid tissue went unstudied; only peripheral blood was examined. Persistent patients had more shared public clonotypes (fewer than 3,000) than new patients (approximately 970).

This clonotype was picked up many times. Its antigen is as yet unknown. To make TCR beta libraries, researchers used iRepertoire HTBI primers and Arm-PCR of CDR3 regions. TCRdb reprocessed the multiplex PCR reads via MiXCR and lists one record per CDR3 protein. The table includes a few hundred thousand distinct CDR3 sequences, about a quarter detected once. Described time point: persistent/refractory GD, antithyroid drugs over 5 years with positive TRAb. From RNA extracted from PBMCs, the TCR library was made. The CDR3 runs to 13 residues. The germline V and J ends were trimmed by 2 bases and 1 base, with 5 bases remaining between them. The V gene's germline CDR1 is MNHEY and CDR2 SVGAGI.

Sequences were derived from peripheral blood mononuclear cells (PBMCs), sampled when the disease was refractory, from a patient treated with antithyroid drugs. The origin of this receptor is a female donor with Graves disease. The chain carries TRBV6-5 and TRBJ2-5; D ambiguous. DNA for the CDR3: TGTGCCAGCAGTTACGACATCCAAGAGACCCAGTACTTC. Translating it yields CASSYDIQETQYF.